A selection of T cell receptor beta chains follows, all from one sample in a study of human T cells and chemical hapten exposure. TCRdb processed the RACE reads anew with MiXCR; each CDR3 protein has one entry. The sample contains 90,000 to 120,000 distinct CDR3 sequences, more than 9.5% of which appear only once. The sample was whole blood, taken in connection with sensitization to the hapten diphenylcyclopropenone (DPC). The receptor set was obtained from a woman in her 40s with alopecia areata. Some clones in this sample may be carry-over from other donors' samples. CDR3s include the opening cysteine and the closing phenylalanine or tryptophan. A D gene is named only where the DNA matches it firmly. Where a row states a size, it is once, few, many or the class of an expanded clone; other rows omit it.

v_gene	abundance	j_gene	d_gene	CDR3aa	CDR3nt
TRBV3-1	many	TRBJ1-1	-	CASSLGQMNTEAFF	TGTGCCAGCAGCCTGGGACAAATGAACACTGAAGCTTTCTTT
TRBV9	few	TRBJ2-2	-	CASSPGITGELFF	TGTGCCAGCAGCCCCGGGATCACCGGGGAGCTGTTTTTT
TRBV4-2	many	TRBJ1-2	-	CASSQESGFYGYTF	TGTGCCAGCAGCCAAGAGTCAGGGTTTTATGGCTACACCTTC
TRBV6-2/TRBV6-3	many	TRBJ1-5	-	CASSSPGLISNQPQHF	TGTGCCAGCAGTTCGCCCGGATTAATTAGCAATCAGCCCCAGCATTTT
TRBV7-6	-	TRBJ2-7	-	CASSSPNLKGGSYEQYF	TGTGCCAGCAGCTCCCCAAATCTTAAGGGGGGTTCCTACGAGCAGTACTTC
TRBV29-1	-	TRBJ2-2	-	CSVEYGLNTGELFF	TGCAGCGTTGAATATGGTTTGAACACCGGGGAGCTGTTTTTT
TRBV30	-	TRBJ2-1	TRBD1	CAWSVRTGRPNEQFF	TGTGCCTGGAGTGTAAGGACAGGGAGACCCAATGAGCAGTTCTTC
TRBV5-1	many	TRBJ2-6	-	CASSLTASGANVLTF	TGCGCCAGCAGCTTGACGGCCTCTGGGGCCAACGTCCTGACTTTC
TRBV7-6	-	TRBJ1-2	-	CASSLRSKGIGGYTF	TGTGCCAGCAGCTTACGCTCAAAAGGGATCGGTGGCTACACCTTC
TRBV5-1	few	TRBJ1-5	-	CASSFGPSQPQHF	TGCGCCAGCAGCTTTGGCCCGAGCCAGCCCCAGCATTTT
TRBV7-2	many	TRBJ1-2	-	CASSLAAGLAGYTF	TGTGCCAGCAGCTTAGCCGCCGGACTTGCTGGCTACACCTTC
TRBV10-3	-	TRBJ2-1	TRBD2	CAISVAGPDNEQFF	TGTGCCATCAGCGTAGCGGGGCCAGACAATGAGCAGTTCTTC
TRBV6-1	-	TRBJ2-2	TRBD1	CASSPDRANTGELFF	TGTGCCAGCAGCCCGGACAGGGCGAACACCGGGGAGCTGTTTTTT
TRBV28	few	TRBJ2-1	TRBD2	CASTPGGDEQFF	TGTGCCAGCACCCCTGGGGGGGATGAGCAGTTCTTC
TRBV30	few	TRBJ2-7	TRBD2	CAWIPRGSSYEQYF	TGTGCCTGGATCCCGCGGGGGAGCTCCTACGAGCAGTACTTC
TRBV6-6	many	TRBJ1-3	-	CASRPRQAGNTIYF	TGTGCCAGCAGACCAAGACAGGCTGGAAACACCATATATTTT
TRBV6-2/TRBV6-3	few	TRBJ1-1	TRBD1	CASSSLDRGVAEVFF	TGTGCCAGCAGTTCTCTCGACAGGGGTGTGGCTGAAGTTTTCTTT
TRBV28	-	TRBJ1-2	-	CASSFGGPYGYTF	TGTGCCAGCAGTTTTGGAGGGCCCTATGGCTACACCTTC
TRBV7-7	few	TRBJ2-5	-	CASSLDSLGGETQYF	TGTGCTAGCAGCTTGGACAGTCTGGGGGGAGAGACCCAGTACTTC
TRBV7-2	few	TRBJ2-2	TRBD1	CASSSPPGTGNTGELFF	TGTGCCAGCAGCTCCCCTCCCGGGACAGGGAACACCGGGGAGCTGTTTTTT
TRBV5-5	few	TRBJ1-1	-	CASRGDLNTEAFF	TGTGCCAGCAGAGGGGACTTGAACACTGAAGCTTTCTTT
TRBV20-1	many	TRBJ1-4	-	CSASRPSGMWMEKLFF	TGCAGTGCTAGCAGACCCTCAGGGATGTGGATGGAAAAACTGTTTTTT
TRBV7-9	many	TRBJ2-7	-	CASSPTSGAGHEQYF	TGTGCCAGCAGCCCCACGTCAGGGGCGGGCCACGAGCAGTACTTC
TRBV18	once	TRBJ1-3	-	CASSPGGGGNTIYF	TGTGCCAGCTCACCTGGGGGCGGTGGAAACACCATATATTTT
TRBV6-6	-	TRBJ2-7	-	CASSPPGRPYEQYF	TGTGCCAGCAGCCCCCCGGGACGGCCTTACGAGCAGTACTTC
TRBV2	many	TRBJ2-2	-	CASSQALLAENTGELFF	TGTGCCAGCAGTCAAGCTCTGTTAGCGGAGAACACCGGGGAGCTGTTTTTT
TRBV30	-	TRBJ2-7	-	CAWKEGTYEQYF	TGTGCCTGGAAAGAGGGAACCTACGAGCAGTACTTC
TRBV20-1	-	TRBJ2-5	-	CSANAGGAQETQYF	TGCAGTGCGAACGCAGGGGGGGCCCAAGAGACCCAGTACTTC
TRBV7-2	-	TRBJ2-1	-	CASSQRGPSEQFF	TGTGCCAGCAGCCAGAGAGGGCCAAGTGAGCAGTTCTTC
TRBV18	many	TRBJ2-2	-	CASSPRVDTGELFF	TGTGCCAGCTCACCAAGGGTGGACACCGGGGAGCTGTTTTTT
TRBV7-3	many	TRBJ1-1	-	CASSLNPVGTEAFF	TGTGCCAGCAGCTTAAACCCGGTTGGCACTGAAGCTTTCTTT
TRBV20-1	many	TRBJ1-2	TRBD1	CSASPRGQGGYTF	TGCAGTGCTAGTCCCCGAGGACAGGGTGGCTACACCTTC
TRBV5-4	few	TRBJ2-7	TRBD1	CASSLQGQGAGEQYF	TGTGCCAGCAGCTTGCAAGGACAGGGGGCCGGCGAGCAGTACTTC
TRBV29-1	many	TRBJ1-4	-	CSASGTGEKLFF	TGCAGCGCTTCCGGGACGGGAGAAAAACTGTTTTTT
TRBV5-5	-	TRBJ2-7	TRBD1	CASSLGGDRADRNF	TGTGCCAGCAGCTTGGGAGGGGACAGGGCTGATCGGAACTTC
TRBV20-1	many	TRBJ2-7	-	CSARLQSYEQYF	TGCAGTGCTAGACTACAGTCCTACGAGCAGTACTTC
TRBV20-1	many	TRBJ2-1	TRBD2	CSASFGSLLAGGNEQFF	TGCAGTGCTAGTTTCGGGAGTCTACTAGCGGGGGGGAATGAGCAGTTCTTC
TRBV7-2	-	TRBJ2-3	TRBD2	CASSPRFSGRRGTDTQYF	TGTGCCAGCAGCCCGCGTTTTAGCGGGAGGAGGGGCACAGATACGCAGTATTTT
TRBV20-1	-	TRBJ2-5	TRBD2	CSAKGASGRMMETQYF	TGCAGTGCTAAAGGGGCTAGCGGGAGAATGATGGAGACCCAGTACTTC
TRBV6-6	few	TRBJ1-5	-	CASTDSLGQPQHF	TGTGCCAGCACCGACTCGTTGGGACAGCCCCAGCATTTT
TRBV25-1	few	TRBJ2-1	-	CASSEWGRDEQFF	TGTGCCAGCAGTGAATGGGGAAGGGATGAGCAGTTCTTC
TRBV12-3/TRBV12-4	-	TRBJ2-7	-	CASSLSWGDSSYEQYF	TGTGCCAGCAGTTTAAGTTGGGGGGATAGCTCCTACGAGCAGTACTTC
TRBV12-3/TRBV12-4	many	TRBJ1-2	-	CASSFGQHTNGYTF	TGTGCCAGCAGTTTCGGCCAGCATACAAATGGCTACACCTTC
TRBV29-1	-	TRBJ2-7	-	CSVEQTYEQYF	TGCAGCGTTGAACAGACCTACGAGCAGTACTTC
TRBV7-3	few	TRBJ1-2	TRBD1	CASSLDGATGGDGYTF	TGTGCCAGCAGCTTAGACGGGGCAACAGGGGGCGATGGCTACACCTTC
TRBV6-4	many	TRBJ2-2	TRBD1	CASSSGTDTGELFF	TGTGCCAGCAGCTCCGGGACAGACACCGGGGAGCTGTTTTTT
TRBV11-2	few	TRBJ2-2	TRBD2	CASSLTSGSTGELFF	TGTGCCAGCAGCTTAACTAGCGGGAGTACCGGGGAGCTGTTTTTT
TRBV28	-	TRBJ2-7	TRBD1	CASRETGGEQYF	TGTGCCAGCAGAGAAACAGGGGGCGAGCAGTACTTC
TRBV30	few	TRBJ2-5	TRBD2	CASMVAGGETQYF	TGTGCCTCGATGGTAGCGGGGGGGGAGACCCAGTACTTC
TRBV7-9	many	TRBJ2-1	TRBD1	CASSLESSTGGRPYNEQFF	TGTGCCAGCAGCTTAGAATCGTCCACAGGGGGTCGGCCATACAATGAGCAGTTCTTC
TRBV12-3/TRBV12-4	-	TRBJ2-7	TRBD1	CASSFPRQGSYEQYF	TGTGCCAGCAGTTTCCCCCGACAGGGGTCCTACGAGCAGTACTTC
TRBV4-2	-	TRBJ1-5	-	CASSQDRGGDQPQHF	TGTGCCAGCAGCCAAGATAGGGGGGGAGATCAGCCCCAGCATTTT
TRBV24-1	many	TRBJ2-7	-	CATSDSDSYEQYF	TGTGCCACCAGTGATTCGGACTCCTACGAGCAGTACTTC
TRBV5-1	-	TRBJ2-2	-	CASSLAAAVPGAGELFF	TGCGCCAGCAGCTTGGCGGCCGCGGTCCCGGGGGCCGGGGAGCTGTTTTTT